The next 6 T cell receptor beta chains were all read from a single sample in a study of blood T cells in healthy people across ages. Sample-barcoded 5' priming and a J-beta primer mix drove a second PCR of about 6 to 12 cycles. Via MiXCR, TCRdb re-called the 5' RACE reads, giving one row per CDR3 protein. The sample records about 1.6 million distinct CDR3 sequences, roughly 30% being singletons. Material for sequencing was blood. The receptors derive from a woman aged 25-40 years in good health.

The CDR3 protein is CASSFIAAGLGDNEQYF. CDR3 DNA: TGTGCCAGCAGCTTTATCGCCGCGGGACTAGGGGACAATGAGCAGTACTTC. The chain is built from TRBV27 and TRBJ2-5, with 8 bases identical to TRBD2. Germline-derived CDR1 and CDR2 are MNHEY and SMNVEV (reference sequence). V gave up 6 bases and J gave up 11 bases; unmatched junction bases: 23. The CDR3 sequence is 17 residues long.

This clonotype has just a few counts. CDR3 DNA sequence: TGCGCCAGCAGCTCCGGGACCAATCCCAATGAGCAGTTCTTC. Protein: CASSSGTNPNEQFF. The J gene is TRBJ2-1, the V gene TRBV5-1; tentatively, D is TRBD1 or TRBD2 (5 bases each). Germline V gene sequence: CDR1 SGHRS, CDR2 YFSETQ. Trimming shortened V by 3 bases and J by 6 bases, and 13 bases separated the two germline ends. The CDR3 covers 14 residues.

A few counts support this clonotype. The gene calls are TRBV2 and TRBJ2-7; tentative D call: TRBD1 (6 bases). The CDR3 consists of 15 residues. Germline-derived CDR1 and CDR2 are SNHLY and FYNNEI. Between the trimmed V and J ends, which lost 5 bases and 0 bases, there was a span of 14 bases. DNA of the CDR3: TGTGCCAGCAGTAGGGAACAGGGAAGCTCCTACGAGCAGTACTTC. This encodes CASSREQGSSYEQYF.

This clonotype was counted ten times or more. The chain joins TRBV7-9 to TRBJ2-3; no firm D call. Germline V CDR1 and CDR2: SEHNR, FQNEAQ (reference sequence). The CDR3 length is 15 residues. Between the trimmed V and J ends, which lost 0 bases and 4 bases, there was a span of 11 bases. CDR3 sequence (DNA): TGTGCCAGCAGCTTAGCGGCAGGTAGAGCAGATACGCAGTATTTT. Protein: CASSLAAGRADTQYF.

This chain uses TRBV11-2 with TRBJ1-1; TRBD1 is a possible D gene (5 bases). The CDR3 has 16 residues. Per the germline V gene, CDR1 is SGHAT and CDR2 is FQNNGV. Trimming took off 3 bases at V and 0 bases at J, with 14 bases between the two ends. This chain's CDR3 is CASSLPHDSLNTEAFF. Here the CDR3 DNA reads TGTGCCAGCAGCTTGCCCCACGACAGCTTGAACACTGAAGCTTTCTTT.

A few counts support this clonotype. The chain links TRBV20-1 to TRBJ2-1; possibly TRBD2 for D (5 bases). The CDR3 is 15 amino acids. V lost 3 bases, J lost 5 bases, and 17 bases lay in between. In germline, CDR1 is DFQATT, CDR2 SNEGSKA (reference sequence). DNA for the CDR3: TGCAGTGCTAGGTTAGTGGACTGGACGAACAATGAGCAGTTCTTC. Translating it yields CSARLVDWTNNEQFF.